The T cell receptor beta chain under discussion was sequenced for a study of cytomegalovirus exposure and HLA in healthy donors. PCR was performed using 60 Vbeta and 13 Jbeta primers. TCRdb's copy holds only in-frame clones and misses some; the assay was immunoSEQ multiplex PCR. Counted here are some 100,000 clones, around 73% occurring once; the ten biggest clones make up 8.4%. Study-level results: A cluster of highly shared sequence variants was likely a sequencing artifact. Apparent HLA restriction characterized most CMV-associated TCR beta chains in a later analysis. Fewer than 20,000 TCR beta sequences were associated with HLA alleles at 0.05 false discovery rate in a later analysis.

With regard to this clone: What it binds is not known. This may be a read error, as it is one base from a much larger clone. Other DNA sequences within the sample encode an identical CDR3.

Donors were ostensibly healthy at sampling, although undocumented immune exposures were probable. The clonotype comes from a man aged 40-49 years in good health and CMV-seronegative. Sequenced sample: PBMCs.

The chain's CDR3 is CASSAGQGTYEQYF. The CDR3 nucleotides read TGCGCCAGCAGCGCCGGACAGGGGACCTACGAGCAGTACTTC. This chain joins TRBV5-1 and TRBJ2-7; TRBD1 aligns across 9 bases. CDR1 and CDR2 (germline): SGHRS, YFSETQ. With 4 bases clipped from V and 2 bases from J, the junction kept 4 bases outside the gene matches. This CDR3 comprises 14 residues.